The next 11 T cell receptor beta chains were all read from a single sample in a study of shared clonotypes between healthy human individuals. Sequencing was performed with immunoSEQ multiplex PCR; in TCRdb, only in-frame clones are kept and a portion is missing. The sample lists 150,000 to 200,000 clones, approximately 61% occurring once. The sample consisted of memory CD4+ T cells sorted from blood. This sample's subset: CD45RA-negative fraction. Every receptor here comes from a man aged 25-40 years in good health.

The chain uses TRBV7-8 and TRBJ2-7; 7 bases are shared with TRBD2. With 3 bases clipped from V and 0 bases from J, the junction kept 5 bases outside the gene matches. The CDR3 covers 15 residues. Germline assignment: CDR1 SGHVS and CDR2 FQNEAQ. The CDR3 protein is CASSFSGPSSYEQYF. As DNA, the CDR3 is TGTGCCAGCAGCTTTAGCGGGCCAAGCTCCTACGAGCAGTACTTC.

This clone showed up just a few times. The chain employs TRBV5-4 and TRBJ2-1, with TRBD2 identical over 7 bases. CDR3 size: 14 residues. CDR1 and CDR2 (germline): SGHNT, YYREEE (reference sequence). J gave up 6 bases and V 2 bases, and 5 bases lay outside the gene matches. Here the CDR3 reads CASSLSGTINEQFF. CDR3 DNA: TGTGCCAGCAGCTTAAGCGGGACTATCAATGAGCAGTTCTTC.

The chain employs TRBV28 and TRBJ2-7; 7 positions agree with TRBD1. V gave up 8 bases and J gave up 3 bases; unmatched junction bases: 7. The CDR3 is 13 residues long. CDR1 is MDHEN, CDR2 SYDVKM, per germline. CDR3 in amino acids: CASGRQGFYEQYF. The CDR3 DNA reads TGTGCCAGCGGCCGACAGGGATTCTACGAGCAGTACTTC.

V usage is TRBV6-5 and J usage is TRBJ2-7; D is possibly TRBD2 (6 bases). Trimming shortened V by 7 bases and J by 1 base, and 14 bases separated the two germline ends. Per germline, CDR1 MNHEY and CDR2 SVGAGI. This CDR3 is built from 14 residues. CDR3 in amino acids: CASNSGGASYEQYF. The CDR3 DNA is TGTGCCAGCAATTCCGGCGGGGCATCCTACGAGCAGTACTTC.

V is TRBV7-2 and J is TRBJ2-7; D is perhaps TRBD2 (5 bases). V lost 5 bases and J 6 bases, leaving 11 bases between the germline ends. This CDR3 has 12 residues. Germline values: CDR1 SGHTA, CDR2 FQGNSA. CDR3: CASSDPSREQYF. In nucleotides, the CDR3 is TGTGCCAGCAGCGATCCTAGCCGCGAGCAGTACTTC. Full variable domain (rest looked up from reference TRBV7-2 and TRBJ2-7): GAGVSQSPSNKVTEKGKDVELRCDPISGHTALYWYRQSLGQGLEFLIYFQGNSAPDKSGLPSDRFSAERTGGSVSTLTIQRTQQEDSAVYLCASSDPSREQYFGPGTRLTVT.

This chain links TRBV28 with TRBJ2-5; D might be TRBD1 (6 bases). The V gene's germline CDR1 is MDHEN and CDR2 SYDVKM. CDR3 length equals 13 residues. Trimming took 6 bases from V and 7 from J, leaving 15 bases between them. The CDR3 sequence is CASSTTGVGTQYF. The DNA of the CDR3 is TGTGCCAGCAGCACGACAGGTGTGGGGACCCAGTACTTC. Together with reference TRBV28 and TRBJ2-5, the CDR3 gives the full variable domain: DVKVTQSSRYLVKRTGEKVFLECVQDMDHENMFWYRQDPGLGLRLIYFSYDVKMKEKGDIPEGYSVSREKKERFSLILESASTNQTSMYLCASSTTGVGTQYFGPGTRLLVL.

In its sample, this clone was seen a few times. The chain has TRBV5-4 and TRBJ2-1; tentatively, D is TRBD2 (6 bases). The CDR3 spans 13 residues. Germline-derived CDR1 and CDR2 are SGHNT and YYREEE (reference sequence). Trimming removed 0 bases from V and 15 bases from J, with 16 bases in between. The CDR3 sequence: CASSLGDRDLPFF. The CDR3 DNA follows: TGTGCCAGCAGCTTGGGGGACCGGGACTTACCGTTCTTC.

The chain employs TRBV5-6 and TRBJ2-7, with D tentatively TRBD1 (7 bases). V was trimmed by 4 bases and J by 0 bases, leaving 11 bases between them. CDR1 is SGHDT, CDR2 YYEEEE, per germline. The CDR3 has 14 residues. In nucleotides, the CDR3 is TGTGCCAGCAGCGGGAGGACAGGCTCCTACGAGCAGTACTTC. It codes for CASSGRTGSYEQYF.

This clone was counted ten times or more. The V call is TRBV5-1, the J call TRBJ1-2; D remains unclear. V lost 0 bases and J lost 8, with 23 bases in between. The CDR3 is made up of 17 amino acids. Germline lookup yields CDR1 SGHRS and CDR2 YFSETQ. The CDR3 spells CASSLVGLSRAGGGYTF. CDR3 DNA: TGCGCCAGCAGCTTGGTCGGCCTATCCCGTGCCGGTGGCGGCTACACCTTC.

V and J are TRBV18 and TRBJ1-1; D might be TRBD1 (5 bases). The CDR3 extends over 14 amino acids. The germline CDR1 and CDR2 sequences are KGHSH and LQKENI. Trimming stripped 2 bases from V and 1 base from J, with 8 bases between. This CDR3 reads CASSPIGQNTEAFF. The CDR3 nucleotides read TGTGCCAGCTCACCAATAGGACAGAACACTGAAGCTTTCTTT. Full variable domain (missing parts from reference TRBV18 and TRBJ1-1): NAGVMQNPRHLVRRRGQEARLRCSPMKGHSHVYWYRQLPEEGLKFMVYLQKENIIDESGMPKERFSAEFPKEGPSILRIQQVVRGDSAAYFCASSPIGQNTEAFFGQGTRLTVV.

The chain is built from TRBV5-6 and TRBJ2-3; TRBD2 aligns across 7 bases. J lost 6 bases, V lost 0 bases, and 7 bases had no gene match. The germline V gene encodes CDR1 SGHDT and CDR2 YYEEEE. There are 15 residues in the CDR3. The CDR3 region has the DNA TGTGCCAGCAGCTTGGGTCTAGCGGCCGGGGATACGCAGTATTTT. Translating gives CASSLGLAAGDTQYF. Using reference TRBV5-6 and TRBJ2-3 for the parts outside the CDR3, the full variable domain is DAGVTQSPTHLIKTRGQQVTLRCSPKSGHDTVSWYQQALGQGPQFIFQYYEEEERQRGNFPDRFSGHQFPNYSSELNVNALLLGDSALYLCASSLGLAAGDTQYFGPGTRLTVL.